These 9 T cell receptor beta chains were sequenced from one sample in a study of T cell responses to AZD1222 COVID-19 vaccine. Some clones are missing from TCRdb's copy, which holds only in-frame ones; the method was immunoSEQ multiplex PCR. This sample has 150,000 or so clones; roughly 90% occur once, and the top ten carry about 4.5%. Source: peripheral blood, taken on day 0 of AZD1222 vaccination. These TCRs come from an adult in good health.

This chain links TRBV4-1 with TRBJ1-5, with 9 bases fitting TRBD1. Germline lookup yields CDR1 MGHRA and CDR2 YSYEKL. CDR3 length: 17 amino acids. V shed 0 bases, J shed 0 bases, and the junction held 3 bases outside the gene matches. CDR3 residues: CASSQEGTGYSNQPQHF. The CDR3 region has the DNA TGCGCCAGCAGCCAAGAGGGGACAGGGTATAGCAATCAGCCCCAGCATTTT.

The chain couples TRBV9 to TRBJ1-6, with 8 nucleotides matching TRBD1. V was pared by 3 bases and J by 0 bases, with 5 bases of the junction left unmatched. Germline V gene data show CDR1 as SGDLS and CDR2 as YYNGEE. This CDR3 region has 17 residues. The DNA for the CDR3 is TGTGCCAGCAGCGCTGGACAGGGTGGCTCCTATAATTCACCCCTCCACTTT. Translation: CASSAGQGGSYNSPLHF.

The chain couples TRBV7-3 to TRBJ2-3; unclear D gene. Germline CDR1 reads SGHTA; CDR2 reads FQGTGA. Deletions cut 0 bases from V and 2 bases from J, with 3 bases between. CDR3 length: 13 residues. CDR3 region: CASSLTTTDTQYF. The CDR3 region has the DNA TGTGCCAGCAGCTTAACCACCACAGATACGCAGTATTTT.

The rearrangement joins TRBV10-3 to TRBJ2-1; 16 positions match TRBD2. The germline V gene encodes CDR1 ENHRY and CDR2 SYGVKD. V lost 8 bases and J lost 7; bases outside the gene matches: 2. This CDR3 comprises 14 residues. CDR3 sequence (DNA): TGTGCCATCGGGACTAGCGGGAGGGAGAATGAGCAGTTCTTC. This encodes CAIGTSGRENEQFF.

This chain uses TRBV3-1 (or the pseudogene TRBV3-2) with TRBJ1-4; D remains unclear. CDR1 is LGHDT, CDR2 YNNKEL, per germline (reference sequence). The CDR3 is 16 amino acids. V was clipped by 4 bases and J by 8 bases, with 20 bases between them. This CDR3 reads CASSRTLLGSGEKLFF. CDR3 sequence (DNA): TGTGCCAGCAGCCGAACTCTCTTGGGGTCAGGCGAAAAACTGTTTTTT.

The rearrangement links TRBV15 to TRBJ1-1; D is ambiguous. Germline CDR1 is LNHNV and CDR2 is YYDKDF (reference sequence). Trimming removed 0 bases from V and 5 bases from J, with 10 bases in between. This CDR3 is 14 amino acids long. CDR3 nucleotides: TGTGCCACCAGCAGAGATCTTGCGGGTACTGAAGCTTTCTTT. Translation: CATSRDLAGTEAFF.

The V gene is TRBV6-2 or TRBV6-3, the J gene TRBJ2-7; 11 nucleotides match TRBD2. In germline, CDR1 is MNHEY, CDR2 SVGEGT. This CDR3 is built from 18 residues. With 0 bases clipped from V and 0 bases from J, the junction kept 7 bases outside the gene matches. The CDR3 DNA reads TGTGCCAGCAGTTACTCGCTTCGGACTAGCGGGCACTCCTACGAGCAGTACTTC. Translation: CASSYSLRTSGHSYEQYF.

The chain links TRBV5-5 to TRBJ2-2, with D perhaps TRBD2 (5 bases). Between the trimmed V and J ends, which lost 5 bases and 8 bases, there was a span of 22 bases. CDR1 is SGHKS, CDR2 YYEKEE, per germline (reference sequence). There are 16 residues in the CDR3. CDR3 loop: CASRGTAGESIGELFF. The DNA for the CDR3 is TGTGCCAGCAGGGGTACGGCCGGGGAGTCCATAGGGGAGCTGTTTTTT.

CDR3 amino acids: CASSFRAFGGSYNEQFF. Written as DNA, the CDR3 is TGCGCCAGCAGCTTCAGGGCTTTCGGCGGGAGTTACAATGAGCAGTTCTTC. The chain uses TRBV5-1 and TRBJ2-1; 7 bases are shared with TRBD2. V dropped 2 bases and J dropped 4; count of bases not matched to a gene: 12. Per germline, CDR1 SGHRS and CDR2 YFSETQ. This CDR3 is 17 amino acids long.